This T cell receptor beta chain was observed in a study of blood T cell repertoires in COVID-19. Overall study: Whether acute or convalescent, the COVID-19 samples came from the United States, Italy and Spain. The analysed material was cDNA or gDNA that came from T cells, B-cell-depleted T cells, or PBMCs.

Under the authors' procedure: Estimates of nucleated cell counts were drawn from the amplification of reference gene primers. Some clones are missing from TCRdb's copy, which holds only in-frame ones; the method was immunoSEQ multiplex PCR. V and J calls and clone size are given by that table; D and trimming were obtained from the DNA. Among around 180,000 clones, over 75% were seen once, and the ten largest hold 6.5% to 8%. Germline loops: CDR1 SGHTA, CDR2 FQGNSA. CDR3 length equals 14 residues. Losses at the gene ends were 2 bases for V and 4 bases for J; bases not matched to a gene: 4. The clonotype comes from a man in his 70s with active or convalescent COVID-19. The chain carries TRBV7-2 and TRBJ1-2; 7 nucleotides line up with TRBD1. What was sequenced was peripheral blood. CDR3 in DNA: TGTGCCAGCAGCTTAACCGGGACAGCCTATGGCTACACCTTC. Protein sequence: CASSLTGTAYGYTF.